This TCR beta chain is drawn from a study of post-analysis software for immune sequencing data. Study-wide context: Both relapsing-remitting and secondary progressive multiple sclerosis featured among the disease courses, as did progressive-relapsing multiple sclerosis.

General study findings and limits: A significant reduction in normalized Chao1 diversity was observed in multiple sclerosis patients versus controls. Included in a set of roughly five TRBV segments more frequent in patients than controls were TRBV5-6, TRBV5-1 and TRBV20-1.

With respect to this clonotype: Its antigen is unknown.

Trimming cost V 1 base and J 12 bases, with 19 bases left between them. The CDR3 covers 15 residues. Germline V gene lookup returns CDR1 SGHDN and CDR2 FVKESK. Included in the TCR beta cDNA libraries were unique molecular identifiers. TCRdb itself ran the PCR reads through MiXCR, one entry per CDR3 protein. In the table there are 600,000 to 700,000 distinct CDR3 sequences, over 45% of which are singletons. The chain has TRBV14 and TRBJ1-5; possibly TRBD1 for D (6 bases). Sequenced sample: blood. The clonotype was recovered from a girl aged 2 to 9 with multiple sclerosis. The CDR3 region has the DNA TGTGCCAGCAGCCAAGCATCAGGGGTAGTCCTGGACCAGCATTTT. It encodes CASSQASGVVLDQHF.